One sample yielded the 21 T cell receptor beta chains listed below, sequenced in a study of OX40 agonist ivuxolimab in advanced cancers. Profiling relied on immunoSEQ multiplex PCR, and the TCRdb table lists in-frame clones only, not all of them. The table shows 71,000 or so clones, with around nine tenths occurring only once. The sample here was CD4+ or CD8+ T cells sorted from blood, taken in a trial of the OX40 agonist ivuxolimab. The receptors were sampled from an adult with an advanced solid tumor such as melanoma, head and neck, liver or kidney cancer.

This clone occurred a few times. This chain links TRBV4-3 with TRBJ1-4; 9 bases match TRBD1. The trim removed 4 bases at V and 6 bases at J, leaving 6 bases unmatched. This CDR3 has 15 residues. Germline V gene sequence: CDR1 LGHNA, CDR2 YSLEER. CDR3 sequence reads: CASSPTGGGYEKLFF. The CDR3, as DNA: TGCGCCAGCAGCCCGACAGGGGGAGGGTATGAAAAACTGTTTTTT.

This clone was recorded only once. This chain joins TRBV6-6 and TRBJ2-7; D possibly corresponds to TRBD1 (6 bases). The CDR3 is 12 residues long. Germline lookup yields CDR1 MNHNY and CDR2 SVGAGI (reference sequence). Trimming cost V 4 bases and J 5 bases, with 9 bases left between them. The CDR3 DNA sequence: TGTGCCAGCAGTTTTACAGGGAACGAGCAGTACTTC. Translation gives CASSFTGNEQYF.

V usage is TRBV4-1 and J usage is TRBJ1-4, with D possibly being TRBD1 (5 bases). The CDR3 sequence is 16 residues long. Deletions cut 0 bases from V and 6 bases from J, with 14 bases between. Germline V gene sequence: CDR1 MGHRA, CDR2 YSYEKL. The CDR3 protein is CASSQDPGRVYEKLFF. In DNA, the CDR3 is TGCGCCAGCAGCCAAGATCCTGGCAGGGTATATGAAAAACTGTTTTTT.

This clone was counted only a few times. The chain joins TRBV5-1 to TRBJ2-7; a weak D match, TRBD2 (5 bases). CDR1 and CDR2 from the germline V gene are SGHRS and YFSETQ. V was shortened by 4 bases and J by 9 bases, with 20 bases between the two germline ends. This CDR3 is built from 14 residues. The CDR3 reads CASSPSRPTGWQYF. In nucleotides, the CDR3 is TGCGCCAGCAGCCCTTCCCGTCCGACGGGGTGGCAGTACTTC.

The chain recombines TRBV5-5 with TRBJ2-5; 10 positions agree with TRBD1. Per germline, CDR1 SGHKS and CDR2 YYEKEE (reference sequence). The CDR3 length is 15 residues. J was trimmed by 3 bases and V by 3 bases; bases with no gene match: 5. The CDR3 DNA sequence: TGTGCCAGCAGCTCGACCGGGACAGGGGAAGAGACCCAGTACTTC. This sequence encodes CASSSTGTGEETQYF.

The chain combines TRBV18 with TRBJ2-2; D is undetermined. The V and J ends lost 4 bases and 4 bases respectively, with 7 bases between them. The CDR3 runs 13 residues. In germline, CDR1 is KGHSH, CDR2 LQKENI. The CDR3 DNA is TGTGCCAGCTCACGAGACGCCACCGGGGAGCTGTTTTTT. Encoded protein: CASSRDATGELFF. The whole variable domain, remainder taken from reference TRBV18 and TRBJ2-2, is NAGVMQNPRHLVRRRGQEARLRCSPMKGHSHVYWYRQLPEEGLKFMVYLQKENIIDESGMPKERFSAEFPKEGPSILRIQQVVRGDSAAYFCASSRDATGELFFGEGSRLTVL.

V is TRBV2 and J is TRBJ1-6; D is ambiguous. Between the trimmed V and J ends, which lost 6 bases and 6 bases, there was a span of 9 bases. The CDR3 covers 13 residues. CDR1 SNHLY and CDR2 FYNNEI come from the germline V gene. CDR3 nucleotide sequence: TGTGCCAGCAGGACCCATGTTAATTCACCCCTCCACTTT. It yields the protein CASRTHVNSPLHF.

The chain combines TRBV4-2 with TRBJ1-5, with 11 bases fitting TRBD1. V shed 3 bases and J 2 bases; nucleotides not matched to a gene: 12. Looked up from germline, CDR1 is LGHNA and CDR2 is YNFKEQ. This CDR3 is 19 amino acids long. This CDR3 is CASSHLGTGGDGGNQPQHF. The CDR3 DNA reads TGTGCCAGCAGCCACCTGGGGACAGGGGGGGATGGTGGCAATCAGCCCCAGCATTTT.

The chain has TRBV5-6 and TRBJ1-2, with D maybe TRBD1 (5 bases). This CDR3 region has 12 residues. The germline V gene encodes CDR1 SGHDT and CDR2 YYEEEE. Trimming removed 4 bases from V and 8 bases from J, with 12 bases in between. This CDR3 is CASSPQGEGYTF. The CDR3 DNA reads as TGTGCCAGCAGCCCGCAAGGGGAGGGCTACACCTTC.

CDR3 DNA: TGCGCCAGCGGGTACGGGGGCAATGAGCAGTTCTTC. Translation: CASGYGGNEQFF. The chain is built from TRBV10-1 and TRBJ2-1, with D maybe TRBD2 (6 bases). Per the germline V gene, CDR1 is WNHNN and CDR2 is SYGVQD (reference sequence). V was clipped by 8 bases and J by 6 bases, with 11 bases between them. The CDR3 consists of 12 residues.

This clone appeared a single time. J is TRBJ2-7 and V is TRBV11-2, with 9 bases fitting TRBD1. CDR1 is SGHAT and CDR2 is FQNNGV in the germline V gene. The CDR3 spans 17 residues. Trimming at V came to 5 bases and at J to 6 bases, leaving 17 bases not matched to a gene. CDR3 residues: CASSPTGGRPDMVEQYF. The CDR3 coding sequence is TGTGCCAGCAGCCCGACAGGGGGTCGCCCTGATATGGTCGAGCAGTACTTC.

The V call is TRBV18, the J call TRBJ1-3; D is unclear. The V gene lost 3 bases and the J gene lost 2 bases, with 14 bases spanning the gap. The CDR3 sequence is 16 residues long. Germline lookup yields CDR1 KGHSH and CDR2 LQKENI. This chain's CDR3 is CASSPIRVEAGNTIYF. The CDR3 coding sequence is TGTGCCAGCTCACCCATCCGGGTCGAAGCTGGAAACACCATATATTTT.

CDR3 sequence reads: CASEDFFSYNEQFF. In nucleotides, the CDR3 is TGTGCCAGCGAGGACTTTTTCTCCTACAATGAGCAGTTCTTC. This rearrangement joins TRBV11-1 to TRBJ2-1, with D tentatively TRBD2 (5 bases). This CDR3 is 14 amino acids long. Trimming took 8 bases from V and 0 from J, leaving 11 bases between them. Germline V gene data show CDR1 as SGHAT and CDR2 as FQDESV (reference sequence).

The chain carries TRBV30 and TRBJ1-5; no clear D gene. The CDR3 covers 14 residues. Between the trimmed V and J ends, which lost 3 bases and 5 bases, there was a span of 14 bases. Looked up from germline, CDR1 is GTSNPN and CDR2 is SVGIG (reference sequence). CDR3 residues: CAWSRTGMYQPQHF. The CDR3 bases are TGTGCCTGGAGCCGCACGGGGATGTATCAGCCCCAGCATTTT.

The chain is built from TRBV7-9 and TRBJ2-5, with D unclear. The CDR3 consists of 14 residues. The V and J ends lost 4 bases and 0 bases respectively, with 9 bases between them. Per germline, CDR1 SEHNR and CDR2 FQNEAQ (reference sequence). The DNA of the CDR3 is TGTGCCAGCAGCTCAAGACTGGACCAAGAGACCCAGTACTTC. It codes for CASSSRLDQETQYF.

CDR3 nucleotide sequence: TGTGCCAGCAGCTTAAGTACCCTCTCCTACAATGAGCAGTTCTTC. Translated, it gives CASSLSTLSYNEQFF. This chain connects TRBV7-9 to TRBJ2-1; D unresolved. Between the trimmed V and J ends, which lost 2 bases and 0 bases, there was a span of 8 bases. The germline V gene has CDR1 SEHNR and CDR2 FQNEAQ (reference sequence). The CDR3 runs 15 residues.

This clone was seen at least ten times. This chain links TRBV25-1 with TRBJ2-7; maybe TRBD1 (5 bases). The CDR3 spans 14 residues. V lost 4 bases and J lost 4, with 14 bases in between. CDR1 and CDR2 (germline): MGHDK, SYGVNS. CDR3 in DNA: TGTGCCAGCAGTGGTCAGGGTATGGTTTACGAGCAGTACTTC. Encoded protein: CASSGQGMVYEQYF.

The chain joins TRBV4-3 to TRBJ2-2; no clear D. V dropped 0 bases and J dropped 6 bases, with 11 bases sitting between them. Germline loops: CDR1 LGHNA, CDR2 YSLEER. The CDR3 length is 15 residues. The DNA of the CDR3 is TGCGCCAGCAGCCAAGATTTGGCGCGGCCCGGGGAGCTGTTTTTT. Protein product: CASSQDLARPGELFF.

This chain uses TRBV4-2 with TRBJ1-2, with no clear D. The V end was cut by 0 bases, the J end by 4 bases, with 12 bases between. The CDR3 contains 15 residues. Germline V gives CDR1 LGHNA, CDR2 YNFKEQ. The CDR3 here is CASSQDLPGSYGYTF. Written as DNA, the CDR3 is TGTGCCAGCAGCCAAGACCTGCCGGGGTCCTATGGCTACACCTTC.

V usage is TRBV6-6 and J usage is TRBJ2-7; D not resolved. Deletions cut 6 bases from V and 2 bases from J, with 11 bases between. This CDR3 contains 13 residues. Germline-derived CDR1 and CDR2 are MNHNY and SVGAGI (reference sequence). CDR3 nucleotide sequence: TGTGCCAGCAGGTATATTCTGGCCTACGAGCAGTACTTC. Protein product: CASRYILAYEQYF.

This clone was observed a single time. V usage is TRBV5-6 and J usage is TRBJ2-7; TRBD1 aligns across 7 bases. CDR3 length equals 14 residues. Losses at the gene ends were 4 bases for V and 5 bases for J; bases not matched to a gene: 9. Germline V lookup: CDR1 SGHDT, CDR2 YYEEEE. For the CDR3, the DNA is TGTGCCAGCAGCGCCAGCACAGGGGTCGACGAGCAGTACTTC. Protein product: CASSASTGVDEQYF.